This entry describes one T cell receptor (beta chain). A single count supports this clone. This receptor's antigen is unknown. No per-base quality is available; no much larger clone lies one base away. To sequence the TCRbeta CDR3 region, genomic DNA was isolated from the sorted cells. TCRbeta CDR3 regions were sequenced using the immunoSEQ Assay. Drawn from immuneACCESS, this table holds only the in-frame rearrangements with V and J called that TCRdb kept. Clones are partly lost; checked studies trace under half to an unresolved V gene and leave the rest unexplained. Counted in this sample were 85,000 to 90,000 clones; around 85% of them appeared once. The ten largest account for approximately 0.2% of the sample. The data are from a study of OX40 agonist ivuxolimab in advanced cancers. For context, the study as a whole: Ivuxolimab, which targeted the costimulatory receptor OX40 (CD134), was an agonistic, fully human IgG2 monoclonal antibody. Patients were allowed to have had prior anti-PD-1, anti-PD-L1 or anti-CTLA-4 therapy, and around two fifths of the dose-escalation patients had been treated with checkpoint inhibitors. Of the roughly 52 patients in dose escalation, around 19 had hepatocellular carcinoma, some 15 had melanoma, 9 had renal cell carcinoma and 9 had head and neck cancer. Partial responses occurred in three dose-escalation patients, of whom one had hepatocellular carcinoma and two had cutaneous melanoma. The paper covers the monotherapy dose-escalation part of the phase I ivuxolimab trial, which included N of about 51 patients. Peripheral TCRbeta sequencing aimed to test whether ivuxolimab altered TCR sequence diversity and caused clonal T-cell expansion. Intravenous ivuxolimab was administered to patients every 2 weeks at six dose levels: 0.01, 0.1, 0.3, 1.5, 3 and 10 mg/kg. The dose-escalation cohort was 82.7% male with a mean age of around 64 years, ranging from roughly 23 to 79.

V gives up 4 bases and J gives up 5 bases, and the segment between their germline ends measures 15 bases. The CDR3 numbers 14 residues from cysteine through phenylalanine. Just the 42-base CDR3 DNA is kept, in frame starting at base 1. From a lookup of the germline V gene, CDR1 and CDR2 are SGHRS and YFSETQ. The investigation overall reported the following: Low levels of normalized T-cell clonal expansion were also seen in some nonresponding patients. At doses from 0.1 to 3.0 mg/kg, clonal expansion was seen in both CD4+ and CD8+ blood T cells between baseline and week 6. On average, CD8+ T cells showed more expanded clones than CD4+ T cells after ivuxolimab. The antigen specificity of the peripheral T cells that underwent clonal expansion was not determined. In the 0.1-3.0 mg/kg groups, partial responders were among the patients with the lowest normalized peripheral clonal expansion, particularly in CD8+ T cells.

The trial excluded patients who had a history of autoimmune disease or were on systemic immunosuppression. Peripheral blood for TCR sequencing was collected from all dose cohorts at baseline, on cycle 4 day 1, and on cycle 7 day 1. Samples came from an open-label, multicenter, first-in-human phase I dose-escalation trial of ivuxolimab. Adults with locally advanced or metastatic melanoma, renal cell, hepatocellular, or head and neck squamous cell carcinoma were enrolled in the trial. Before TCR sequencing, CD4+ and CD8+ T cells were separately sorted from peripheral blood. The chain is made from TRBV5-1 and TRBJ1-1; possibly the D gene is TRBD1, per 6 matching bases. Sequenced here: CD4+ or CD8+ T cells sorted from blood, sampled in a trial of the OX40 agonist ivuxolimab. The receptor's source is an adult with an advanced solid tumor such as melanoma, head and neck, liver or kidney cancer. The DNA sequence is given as TGCGCCAGCAGCCCCGGGGCGGGGGCTACTGAAGCTTTCTTT. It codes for CASSPGAGATEAFF. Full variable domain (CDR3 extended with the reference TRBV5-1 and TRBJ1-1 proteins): KAGVTQTPRYLIKTRGQQVTLSCSPISGHRSVSWYQQTPGQGLQFLFEYFSETQRNKGNFPGRFSGRQFSNSRSEMNVSTLELGDSALYLCASSPGAGATEAFFGQGTRLTVV.